The 18 T cell receptor beta chains presented below share a single source sample, sequenced in a study of blood T cell repertoires in COVID-19. Profiled with immunoSEQ multiplex PCR; TCRdb holds only in-frame clones, not every one. The repertoire consists of some 100,000 clones, with around 90% occurring once and the leading ten covering about 5%. Material for sequencing was peripheral blood. Receptors were obtained from a woman of 80 years or more with active COVID-19.

The V call is TRBV9, the J call TRBJ2-1; D perhaps matches TRBD1 (6 bases). Deletions cut 0 bases from V and 9 bases from J, with 10 bases between. The V gene's germline CDR1 is SGDLS and CDR2 YYNGEE. This CDR3 has 13 amino acids. The CDR3 region is CASSVVVGGEQFF. The CDR3 DNA is TGTGCCAGCAGCGTAGTGGTAGGGGGTGAGCAGTTCTTC.

The V call is TRBV30, the J call TRBJ1-3; the match to TRBD1 covers 7 bases. CDR1 and CDR2 (germline): GTSNPN, SVGIG (reference sequence). Unmatched junction bases numbered 12, after V lost 1 base and J lost 0 bases. This CDR3 region has 18 residues. CDR3 bases: TGTGCCTGGAGTGGGGGGACAGCGCCCTTTTACTCTGGAAACACCATATATTTT. This codes for CAWSGGTAPFYSGNTIYF.

The CDR3 protein is CASSNAQANTGELFF. The CDR3 DNA sequence: TGCGCCAGCAGCAACGCCCAGGCGAACACCGGGGAGCTGTTTTTT. The chain is built from TRBV5-1 and TRBJ2-2; no clear D. Trimming removed 4 bases at V and 0 bases at J, with 10 bases between. Germline V CDR1 and CDR2: SGHRS, YFSETQ. The CDR3 covers 15 residues.

The chain employs TRBV10-3 and TRBJ2-3; 15 nucleotides agree with TRBD2. J lost 3 bases, V lost 2 bases, and 0 bases had no gene match. In germline, CDR1 is ENHRY, CDR2 SYGVKD. The CDR3 runs to 16 residues. DNA of the CDR3: TGTGCCATCAGTGAGGGACTAGCGGGAGGGACAGATACGCAGTATTTT. As protein: CAISEGLAGGTDTQYF.

V usage is TRBV18 and J usage is TRBJ2-1, with TRBD2 matching over 16 bases. The length of the CDR3 is 16 residues. V gave up 3 bases and J gave up 7 bases; unmatched junction bases: 3. Germline CDR1 and CDR2: KGHSH and LQKENI. Written as DNA, the CDR3 is TGTGCCAGCTCACCTGGGGGACTAGCGGGAGGGAATGAGCAGTTCTTC. Amino acids: CASSPGGLAGGNEQFF.

The rearrangement joins TRBV7-9 to TRBJ1-2; D gene uncertain. CDR1 is SEHNR, CDR2 FQNEAQ, per germline (reference sequence). The length of the CDR3 is 14 residues. V lost 5 bases and J 0 bases, leaving 10 bases between the germline ends. CDR3 sequence: CASSVLGANYGYTF. In nucleotides, the CDR3 is TGTGCCAGCAGCGTTCTCGGTGCTAACTATGGCTACACCTTC.

This clone has more than one count but fewer than ten. The chain recombines TRBV29-1 with TRBJ1-1, with TRBD1 matching over 8 bases. With 7 bases clipped from V and 5 bases from J, the junction kept 6 bases outside the gene matches. The CDR3 has 12 amino acids. The germline V gene has CDR1 SQVTM and CDR2 ANQGSEA. The CDR3 loop reads CSAGGGRTEAFF. Written as DNA, the CDR3 is TGCAGCGCAGGGGGCGGCAGGACTGAAGCTTTCTTT.

The chain employs TRBV29-1 and TRBJ2-3, with D perhaps matching TRBD2 (6 bases). Germline values: CDR1 SQVTM, CDR2 ANQGSEA. The CDR3 extends over 15 amino acids. V dropped 0 bases and J dropped 0 bases, with 10 bases sitting between them. This chain's CDR3 is CSVEDPAGSTDTQYF. In DNA, the CDR3 is TGCAGCGTTGAAGATCCAGCGGGCAGCACAGATACGCAGTATTTT.

This clone was detected only once. The V call is TRBV30, the J call TRBJ2-7; 7 bases map to TRBD1. V was pared by 4 bases and J by 3 bases, with 6 bases of the junction left unmatched. Per the germline V gene, CDR1 is GTSNPN and CDR2 is SVGIG (reference sequence). This CDR3 comprises 13 residues. The CDR3 bases are TGTGCCTGGAAAAGGGCAGGGGGCTACGAGCAGTACTTC. Its translation is CAWKRAGGYEQYF.

The V call is TRBV5-4, the J call TRBJ2-1; a possible D gene is TRBD1 (6 bases). The germline gives CDR1 SGHNT, CDR2 YYREEE (reference sequence). V was cut by 0 bases and J by 1 base, with 11 bases left in between. CDR3 length: 16 residues. The CDR3 DNA is TGTGCCAGCAGCTTGGCCAGAGGGGGATCCTACAATGAGCAGTTCTTC. Protein: CASSLARGGSYNEQFF.

The CDR3 loop reads CSVDTGQGSGTDTQYF. CDR3 DNA: TGCAGCGTTGATACGGGACAGGGAAGCGGCACAGATACGCAGTATTTT. This rearrangement joins TRBV29-1 to TRBJ2-3, with 9 bases fitting TRBD1. Unmatched junction bases numbered 8, after V lost 3 bases and J lost 1 base. The length of the CDR3 is 16 residues. The germline V gene encodes CDR1 SQVTM and CDR2 ANQGSEA.

The chain carries TRBV9 and TRBJ2-1; TRBD2 matches 10 bases. Germline V gives CDR1 SGDLS, CDR2 YYNGEE. The CDR3 runs to 16 residues. Germline trimming cut 3 bases from V and 7 bases from J; bases unmatched to any gene: 10. DNA for the CDR3: TGTGCCAGCAGCGCGGTGAGCGGGAGGGCCGGTAATGAGCAGTTCTTC. It encodes CASSAVSGRAGNEQFF.

The chain joins TRBV28 to TRBJ2-2; D call uncertain. The CDR3 totals 15 residues. V shed 5 bases and J shed 4 bases, with 14 bases lying between them. Looked up from germline, CDR1 is MDHEN and CDR2 is SYDVKM. CDR3 DNA: TGTGCCAGCAGTCACCGGTCAGGTACCACCGGGGAGCTGTTTTTT. This gives the protein CASSHRSGTTGELFF.

In this sample, this clone turned up once. Different DNA sequences within this sample yield the same CDR3. The chain is built from TRBV18 and TRBJ1-2, with TRBD1 matching over 7 bases. J gave up 8 bases and V 5 bases, and 5 bases lay outside the gene matches. Germline CDR1 and CDR2: KGHSH and LQKENI. CDR3 length: 12 amino acids. The CDR3 protein is CASSDRVLGYTF. CDR3 nucleotide sequence: TGTGCCAGCTCAGACAGGGTACTCGGCTACACCTTC.

The V call is TRBV3-1 (or the pseudogene TRBV3-2), the J call TRBJ2-3, with 9 positions matching TRBD1. V trimming: 4 bases; J trimming: 2 bases; junction bases outside the gene matches: 10. The CDR3 sequence is 17 residues long. Germline CDR1 and CDR2: LGHDT and YNNKEL (reference sequence). CDR3 region: CASSLGGQGRFTDTQYF. CDR3 in DNA: TGTGCCAGCAGCCTGGGGGGACAGGGTCGTTTCACAGATACGCAGTATTTT.

With regard to this clone: The sample contains more than one DNA sequence encoding this CDR3. This sequence joins TRBV18 and TRBJ1-5; D is undetermined. Deletions cut 3 bases from V and 2 bases from J, with 11 bases between. Germline V gives CDR1 KGHSH, CDR2 LQKENI. This CDR3 has 15 residues. In nucleotides, the CDR3 is TGTGCCAGCTCACCCCCGGGAGGCCGCAATCAGCCCCAGCATTTT. Amino acids: CASSPPGGRNQPQHF.

This clone was recorded once. This chain joins TRBV6-5 and TRBJ1-3, with D possibly matching TRBD1 (6 bases). The CDR3 length is 15 residues. Germline V gene sequence: CDR1 MNHEY, CDR2 SVGAGI. Trimming cost V 6 bases and J 0 bases, with 12 bases left between them. The CDR3 DNA reads as TGTGCCAGCAGCCTAACAGGGAGCTCTGGAAACACCATATATTTT. Amino acids: CASSLTGSSGNTIYF.

The genes are TRBV21-1 and TRBJ2-1; the table's D call, TRBD2, has no DNA check behind it. TRBV21-1 corresponds to a pseudogene. The CDR3 is made up of 17 amino acids. CDR3 residues: CASSTSGGLAGRNEQFF. Written as DNA, the CDR3 is TGTGCCAGCAGCACCTCCGGGGGACTAGCGGGACGTAATGAGCAGTTCTTC.